The present entry profiles one T cell receptor (beta chain) with its context. Its antigen is as yet unknown. The CDR3 has 17 amino acids. With V trimmed by 4 bases and J by 6 bases, 18 bases remained unmatched. Looked up from germline, CDR1 is SGHAT and CDR2 is FQDESV (reference sequence). Profiled with immunoSEQ multiplex PCR; TCRdb holds only in-frame clones, not every one. The table has 40,000 to 45,000 clones, about 90% seen once. This record belongs to a study of graft-versus-host responses after intestinal transplantation. Study summary: Among the recipients, transplants were multivisceral, liver-intestinal, or isolated intestinal.

Study-wide results and limits: Early after transplant, HvG declines were associated with peak levels of circulating GvH clones.

The rearrangement joins TRBV11-1 to TRBJ2-7, with 7 nucleotides matching TRBD1. The sample in question was PBMCs, obtained about 310 days after intestinal transplant. The clonotype originates from a human patient who received an intestinal transplant, so some T cells may come from the graft donor. The CDR3 sequence: CASSSSLQGSIIVEQYF. As DNA, the CDR3 is TGTGCCAGCAGCTCATCATTACAGGGGTCGATAATAGTCGAGCAGTACTTC. Filled out from reference TRBV11-1 and TRBJ2-7, the complete variable domain reads EAEVAQSPRYKITEKSQAVAFWCDPISGHATLYWYRQILGQGPELLVQFQDESVVDDSQLPKDRFSAERLKGVDSTLKIQPAELGDSAMYLCASSSSLQGSIIVEQYFGPGTRLTVT.